This entry describes one T cell receptor (beta chain). What it recognizes is unknown. The V end was cut by 6 bases, the J end by 4 bases, with 12 bases between. Per germline, CDR1 ENHRY and CDR2 SYGVKD. This CDR3 has 14 amino acids. With 60 Vbeta and 13 Jbeta primers, the PCR was carried out. Using immunoSEQ multiplex PCR, the repertoire was profiled, and TCRdb retains in-frame clones only, with some absent. The table includes about 110,000 clones, about 68% detected once. The data belong to a study of cytomegalovirus exposure and HLA in healthy donors. Study-level findings and limits: The number of N-insertions in an Asian-associated ancestry cluster was reportedly below the roughly 620-donor mean in a later analysis. The listing of 150 to 200 TCR beta chains classed them as cytomegalovirus-associated.

The sequencing input was PBMCs. This sequence originates from a woman aged 40 to 55 in good health and CMV-seropositive. The chain couples TRBV10-3 to TRBJ2-2; TRBD1 is a possible D gene (5 bases). Written as DNA, the CDR3 is TGTGCCATCAGAGGGGCAGGAGTCACCGGGGAGCTGTTTTTT. Its protein product is CAIRGAGVTGELFF.